The 10 T cell receptor beta chains below all came from one sample that was sequenced in a study of cytomegalovirus exposure and HLA in healthy donors. In the PCR, 60 Vbeta and 13 Jbeta primers were used. TCRdb's copy holds only in-frame clones and misses some; the assay was immunoSEQ multiplex PCR. Of 110,000 or so clones listed, about 79% are singletons. Sequenced input: PBMCs. These TCRs come from a woman aged 18-35 years in good health and CMV-seronegative.

This chain uses TRBV6-4 with TRBJ2-7; 9 bases align to TRBD2. This CDR3 is built from 22 residues. Germline trimming cut 0 bases from V and 1 base from J; bases unmatched to any gene: 22. CDR1 is MRHNA and CDR2 is SNTAGT in the germline V gene. The DNA of the CDR3 is TGTGCCAGCAGTGACTCGATAGAGGCGGGGGGGCCAAAAGGGTGGGGTTCCTACGAGCAGTACGTC. Its translation: CASSDSIEAGGPKGWGSYEQYV.

The chain couples TRBV29-1 to TRBJ2-7, with 7 bases lining up with TRBD1. The CDR3 consists of 17 residues. Germline loops: CDR1 SQVTM, CDR2 ANQGSEA. J was trimmed by 3 bases and V by 4 bases; bases with no gene match: 18. CDR3 region: CSVGSSSETGTLYEQYF. The CDR3 DNA sequence: TGCAGCGTTGGCTCGAGCTCGGAGACAGGGACCCTCTACGAGCAGTACTTC.

This clone was found a few times. This chain connects TRBV28 to TRBJ1-1, with a possible D match to TRBD1 (5 bases). Trimming stripped 8 bases from V and 1 base from J, with 14 bases between. The CDR3 is 14 amino acids. Germline CDR1 reads MDHEN; CDR2 reads SYDVKM. This CDR3 reads CASQSDGGNTEAFF. The CDR3 DNA is TGTGCCAGCCAATCCGACGGGGGGAACACTGAAGCTTTCTTT.

There are a few counts of this clone. The J gene is TRBJ1-1, the V gene TRBV7-8; D ambiguous. This CDR3 has 11 amino acids. Germline V gene sequence: CDR1 SGHVS, CDR2 FQNEAQ. Trimming took 1 base from V and 10 from J, leaving 7 bases between them. The DNA for the CDR3 is TGTGCCAGCAGCTTAGGGGAGCGAGCTTTCTTT. This codes for CASSLGERAFF.

This chain uses TRBV19 with TRBJ2-3; 7 bases match TRBD1. The CDR3 covers 15 residues. Per the germline V gene, CDR1 is LNHDA and CDR2 is SQIVND (reference sequence). J gave up 5 bases and V 4 bases, and 9 bases lay outside the gene matches. The CDR3 region is CASSTPGQEGDTQYF. Here the CDR3 DNA reads TGTGCCAGTAGTACTCCCGGACAGGAAGGAGATACGCAGTATTTT.

This clone was seen a few times. The rearrangement joins TRBV6-6 to TRBJ1-5; D might be TRBD1 (6 bases). The CDR3 extends over 13 amino acids. CDR1 MNHNY and CDR2 SVGAGI come from the germline V gene (reference sequence). Trimming removed 7 bases from V and 7 bases from J, with 14 bases in between. The CDR3 sequence: CASIDSGAQPQHF. The CDR3 DNA sequence: TGTGCCAGCATCGACTCAGGGGCCCAGCCCCAGCATTTT.

The chain joins TRBV7-9 to TRBJ1-5, with 9 bases identical to TRBD1. The V gene's germline CDR1 is SEHNR and CDR2 FQNEAQ (reference sequence). There are 16 residues in the CDR3. The ends lost 0 bases at V and 7 bases at J; junction bases unmatched: 7. The CDR3 DNA is TGTGCCAGCAGCTTAGCGTGGACAGGGGACGGGCAGCCCCAGCATTTT. This sequence encodes CASSLAWTGDGQPQHF.

The chain couples TRBV18 to TRBJ2-1; 7 bases are a match to TRBD1. Trimming took 1 base from V and 6 from J; bases not matched to a gene: 3. Germline CDR1 is KGHSH and CDR2 is LQKENI. The CDR3 is 14 residues long. For the CDR3, the DNA is TGTGCCAGCTCACCACTGGGACAGACCAATGAGCAGTTCTTC. Its protein is CASSPLGQTNEQFF.

This clone was detected only once. The chain joins TRBV28 to TRBJ1-2; no definite D call. The CDR3 is made up of 15 amino acids. V lost 3 bases to trimming and J lost 2 bases, with 13 bases between them. Germline V CDR1 and CDR2: MDHEN, SYDVKM. CDR3: CASSFWAELNYGYTF. CDR3 coding DNA: TGTGCCAGCAGTTTTTGGGCAGAGCTAAACTATGGCTACACCTTC.

CDR3 sequence: CASPGDRDTGELFF. CDR3 nucleotides: TGTGCCAGCCCCGGGGATAGGGACACCGGGGAGCTGTTTTTT. The J gene is TRBJ2-2, the V gene TRBV5-4; D is possibly TRBD2 (5 bases). Trimming stripped 7 bases from V and 3 bases from J, with 13 bases between. The CDR3 covers 14 residues. Germline-derived CDR1 and CDR2 are SGHNT and YYREEE (reference sequence).